These 18 T cell receptor beta chains were all obtained from the same sample, sequenced in a study of graft-versus-host responses after intestinal transplantation. Produced via immunoSEQ multiplex PCR; TCRdb's table is partial and in-frame only. Of about 18,000 clones listed, approximately 86% are singletons. Intraepithelial and lamina propria lymphocytes were released after the graft tissue was processed. The sequences come from ileum tissue, collected 17 days after transplant. The receptors stem from a human patient who received an intestinal transplant, so some T cells may come from the graft donor.

This sequence joins TRBV5-6 and TRBJ2-7, with TRBD2 matching 7 bases. Germline loops: CDR1 SGHDT, CDR2 YYEEEE. This CDR3 spans 17 amino acids. V trimming: 1 base; J trimming: 2 bases; junction bases outside the gene matches: 12. The CDR3 sequence: CASSLIPTTGLTYEQYF. The CDR3 nucleotides are TGTGCCAGCAGCTTGATTCCTACCACGGGACTAACCTACGAGCAGTACTTC. Full variable domain (remainder filled in from reference TRBV5-6 and TRBJ2-7): DAGVTQSPTHLIKTRGQQVTLRCSPKSGHDTVSWYQQALGQGPQFIFQYYEEEERQRGNFPDRFSGHQFPNYSSELNVNALLLGDSALYLCASSLIPTTGLTYEQYFGPGTRLTVT.

The chain links TRBV14 to TRBJ1-4; 8 bases agree with TRBD1. The CDR3 loop spans 16 amino acids. V gave up 2 bases and J gave up 8 bases; unmatched junction bases: 10. CDR1 is SGHDN, CDR2 FVKESK, per germline. Here the CDR3 DNA reads TGTGCCAGCAGCCAACAAGTGGGGGACAGGAGGGAAAAACTGTTTTTT. As protein: CASSQQVGDRREKLFF.

The chain is built from TRBV6-6 and TRBJ2-7, with D possibly being TRBD1 (5 bases). Germline CDR1 and CDR2: MNHNY and SVGAGI (reference sequence). CDR3 length equals 11 residues. Trimming cost V 7 bases and J 4 bases, with 8 bases left between them. CDR3 region: CASKAGYEQYF. CDR3 nucleotide sequence: TGTGCCAGCAAAGCAGGGTACGAGCAGTACTTC.

This clone has more than one count but fewer than ten. The chain employs TRBV19 and TRBJ1-5, with D maybe TRBD1 (5 bases). There are 14 residues in the CDR3. The V end lost 3 bases, the J end lost 9 bases, and 15 bases lay between the germline ends. Germline CDR1 LNHDA, CDR2 SQIVND (reference sequence). CDR3 sequence: CASSIGEGLGPQHF. The CDR3 DNA reads as TGTGCCAGTAGTATCGGGGAGGGGCTGGGGCCCCAGCATTTT.

The chain has TRBV6-6 and TRBJ2-5; a weak D match, TRBD2 (5 bases). Trimming removed 0 bases from V and 5 bases from J, with 13 bases in between. The germline V gene encodes CDR1 MNHNY and CDR2 SVGAGI (reference sequence). The CDR3 is 15 residues long. The CDR3 DNA is TGTGCCAGCAGTTACTCGGGAGCCCCCGGGGAGACCCAGTACTTC. Amino acid sequence: CASSYSGAPGETQYF.

The chain carries TRBV4-1 and TRBJ2-3; the match to TRBD2 covers 8 bases. Germline values: CDR1 MGHRA, CDR2 YSYEKL. There are 16 residues in the CDR3. The V gene end was trimmed by 0 bases and the J gene end by 4 bases; junction bases not matched to a gene: 6. The chain's CDR3 is CASSQDRAGGSDTQYF. The CDR3, as DNA: TGCGCCAGCAGCCAAGATAGGGCGGGAGGATCAGATACGCAGTATTTT.

V usage is TRBV5-6 and J usage is TRBJ1-4, with D perhaps TRBD1 (6 bases). Germline V gene data show CDR1 as SGHDT and CDR2 as YYEEEE. The CDR3 has 14 amino acids. V lost 1 base to trimming and J lost 3 bases, with 7 bases between them. The chain's CDR3 is CASSLRGPNEKLFF. For the CDR3, the DNA is TGTGCCAGCAGCTTGCGGGGGCCTAATGAAAAACTGTTTTTT. Full variable domain (rest looked up from reference TRBV5-6 and TRBJ1-4): DAGVTQSPTHLIKTRGQQVTLRCSPKSGHDTVSWYQQALGQGPQFIFQYYEEEERQRGNFPDRFSGHQFPNYSSELNVNALLLGDSALYLCASSLRGPNEKLFFGSGTQLSVL.

The rearrangement uses TRBV11-2 and TRBJ2-3; 8 nucleotides agree with TRBD2. V shed 6 bases and J 4 bases; nucleotides not matched to a gene: 9. This CDR3 has 15 residues. CDR1 and CDR2 (germline): SGHAT, FQNNGV. CDR3 residues: CASSLGAGGADTQYF. CDR3 nucleotide sequence: TGTGCCAGCAGTCTAGGGGCCGGGGGGGCAGATACGCAGTATTTT.

This chain joins TRBV28 and TRBJ1-2, with D perhaps matching TRBD1 (5 bases). The germline V gene has CDR1 MDHEN and CDR2 SYDVKM. The ends were cut back, 6 bases at V and 5 bases at J, with 22 bases in the middle. The CDR3 has 16 amino acids. Here the CDR3 DNA reads TGTGCCAGCAGAGGTACATTGGAGGGGTTGGGGTATGGCTACACCTTC. Residues: CASRGTLEGLGYGYTF.

The chain combines TRBV27 with TRBJ2-3; no definite D call. CDR3 length: 13 amino acids. CDR1 and CDR2 (germline): MNHEY, SMNVEV (reference sequence). V was trimmed by 6 bases and J by 6 bases, leaving 13 bases between them. Here the CDR3 reads CASSRPPYDTQYF. The DNA of the CDR3 is TGTGCCAGCAGCCGTCCCCCCTACGATACGCAGTATTTT.

The chain recombines TRBV19 with TRBJ1-5, with 7 bases fitting TRBD1. The CDR3 consists of 15 residues. The ends lost 5 bases at V and 5 bases at J; junction bases unmatched: 9. CDR1 is LNHDA and CDR2 is SQIVND in the germline V gene (reference sequence). CDR3 residues: CASSQQGTKDQPQHF. The CDR3 DNA sequence: TGTGCCAGTAGTCAACAGGGGACTAAGGATCAGCCCCAGCATTTT.

This sequence joins TRBV7-6 and TRBJ2-3; TRBD2 is a possible D gene (5 bases). CDR1 and CDR2 from the germline V gene are SGHVS and FNYEAQ. V was cut by 5 bases and J by 7 bases, with 10 bases left in between. The CDR3 contains 12 residues. CDR3: CASSTPGNTQYF. Written as DNA, the CDR3 is TGTGCCAGCAGCACACCGGGAAATACGCAGTATTTT.

A few counts support this clone. The chain has TRBV6-5 and TRBJ2-2; the match to TRBD1 covers 9 bases. Trimming at V came to 8 bases and at J to 5 bases, leaving 6 bases not matched to a gene. The CDR3 sequence is 14 residues long. CDR1 and CDR2 from the germline V gene are MNHEY and SVGAGI. CDR3 nucleotide sequence: TGTGCCAGCGGCGAGGACAGGGGTACCGGGGAGCTGTTTTTT. Protein sequence: CASGEDRGTGELFF.

The gene calls are TRBV7-2 and TRBJ2-7; D uncertain. Trimming shortened V by 5 bases and J by 3 bases, and 17 bases separated the two germline ends. This CDR3 has 15 amino acids. Looked up from germline, CDR1 is SGHTA and CDR2 is FQGNSA. The CDR3: CASSLSPFGGYEQYF. The CDR3 nucleotides read TGTGCCAGCAGCCTCTCCCCTTTTGGCGGCTACGAGCAGTACTTC.

The V call is TRBV28, the J call TRBJ2-7; 11 positions agree with TRBD2. Germline V gene data show CDR1 as MDHEN and CDR2 as SYDVKM. The CDR3 runs 13 residues. V was clipped by 2 bases and J by 6 bases; unmatched bases: 0. CDR3 in DNA: TGTGCCAGCAGTTTAACTAGCGGGAGCGAGCAGTACTTC. It is translated as CASSLTSGSEQYF.

The V gene is TRBV6-1, the J gene TRBJ2-7; D remains unclear. Germline CDR1 reads MNHNS; CDR2 reads SASEGT. The CDR3 has 12 amino acids. V gave up 2 bases and J gave up 4 bases, with 6 bases separating them. The CDR3 sequence is CASSELGYEQYF. DNA of the CDR3: TGTGCCAGCAGTGAATTGGGGTACGAGCAGTACTTC.

This sequence joins TRBV13 and TRBJ1-1; no definite D call. The CDR3 runs to 11 residues. Germline CDR1 and CDR2: PRHDT and FYEKMQ (reference sequence). V shed 9 bases and J shed 0 bases, with 5 bases lying between them. The DNA for the CDR3 is TGTGCCAGTACGCTGAACACTGAAGCTTTCTTT. Translation: CASTLNTEAFF.

The chain is built from TRBV28 and TRBJ2-7; the D gene is possibly TRBD2 (6 bases). Germline V gene data show CDR1 as MDHEN and CDR2 as SYDVKM. V shed 5 bases and J shed 5 bases, with 13 bases lying between them. The CDR3 is 13 residues long. The CDR3 DNA is TGTGCCAGCAGTGGGGACTCCTGGCACGAGCAGTACTTC. It specifies CASSGDSWHEQYF.